This record covers a single T cell receptor (beta chain). This sample is drawn from a study of blood T cells in healthy people across ages. The use of a sample-barcoded 5' primer and a J-beta primer mix characterized a second PCR of about 7 to 12 cycles. TCRdb called the 5' RACE reads again in MiXCR, with one record for every CDR3 protein. The repertoire has 1.5 million to 2 million distinct CDR3 sequences, about 39% of them found once; the top ten carry roughly 23%. CDR3 size: 14 residues. The germline CDR1 and CDR2 sequences are LNHNV and YYDKDF (reference sequence). V and J are TRBV15 and TRBJ2-4, with TRBD1 matching over 8 bases. The J call may be in error: the DNA end matches TRBJ2-7 better. The specimen was blood. The origin of this receptor is a human donor in good health. CDR3 in amino acids: CATSPLGQGYEQYF. The DNA for the CDR3 is TGTGCCACCAGCCCCTTAGGACAGGGCTACGAGCAGTACTTC.